This T cell receptor (beta chain) comes out of a study of cytomegalovirus exposure and HLA in healthy donors. Study results and limitations: CMV serostatus was the only recorded immune exposure for donors.

PCR was performed using 60 Vbeta and 13 Jbeta primers. In the source study's methods: Tens of millions of unique TCR beta chains, about 12 million shared, were counted in a later analysis. The assay was immunoSEQ multiplex PCR, and TCRdb's table has in-frame clones only and misses some. Clonal size and the V and J genes are those of that table, whereas D and trimming came from the DNA. Among about 140,000 clones listed, around four fifths were seen once. This CDR3 spans 13 amino acids. V was shortened by 4 bases and J by 4 bases, with 10 bases between the two germline ends. From germline, CDR1 is SGHDN and CDR2 FVKESK. A remark on this clone: The antigen is not known.

The sample consisted of PBMCs. The gene calls are TRBV14 and TRBJ1-2, with no clear D. The receptor comes from a male donor in good health and CMV-seronegative. CDR3 DNA: TGTGCCAGCAGCCCGACTGTATCCTATGGCTACACCTTC. Its translation: CASSPTVSYGYTF.